This TCR beta chain derives from a study of identical twins. The V end was cut by 7 bases, the J end by 4 bases, with 17 bases between. This CDR3 contains 14 residues. Using its own MiXCR run on the 5' RACE reads, TCRdb lists one record per CDR3 protein. The repertoire holds roughly 710,000 distinct CDR3 sequences, with approximately 6.1% as singletons. Sequencing was done on a sample of naive T cells sorted from blood. The gene calls are TRBV12-3 or TRBV12-4 and TRBJ2-7; TRBD2 is a possible D gene (5 bases). This clonotype originated in a man younger than 35 in good health. As DNA, the CDR3 is TGTGCCAGCATCGGGCATAGGGAGAGGTACGAGCAGTACGTC. Protein product: CASIGHRERYEQYV.